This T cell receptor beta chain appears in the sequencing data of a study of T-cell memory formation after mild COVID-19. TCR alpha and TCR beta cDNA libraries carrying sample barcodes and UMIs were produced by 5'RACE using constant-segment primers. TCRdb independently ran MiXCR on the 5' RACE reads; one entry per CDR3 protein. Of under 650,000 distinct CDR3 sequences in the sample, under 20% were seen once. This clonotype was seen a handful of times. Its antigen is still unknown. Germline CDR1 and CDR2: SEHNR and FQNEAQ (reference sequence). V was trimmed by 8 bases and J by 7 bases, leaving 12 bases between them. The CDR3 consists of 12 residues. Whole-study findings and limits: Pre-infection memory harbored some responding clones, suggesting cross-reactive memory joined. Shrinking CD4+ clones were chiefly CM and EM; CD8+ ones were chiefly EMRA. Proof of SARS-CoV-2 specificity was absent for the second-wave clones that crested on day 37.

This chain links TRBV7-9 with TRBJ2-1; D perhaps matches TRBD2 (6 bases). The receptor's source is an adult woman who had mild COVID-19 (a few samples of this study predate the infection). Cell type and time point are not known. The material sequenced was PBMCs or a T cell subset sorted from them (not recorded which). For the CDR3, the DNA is TGTGCCAGCTCGGTGAGCGGGAATGAGCAGTTCTTC. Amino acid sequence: CASSVSGNEQFF.